The 5 T cell receptor beta chains reported below all come from one sample, sequenced in a study of blood T cells in healthy people across ages. Combining a sample-barcoded 5' primer with a J-beta primer mix, a second PCR ran for 7 to 11 cycles. TCRdb re-derived calls from the 5' RACE reads in MiXCR, one entry per CDR3 protein. The sample yields about 1 million distinct CDR3 sequences, over 35% seen once. Sequencing was performed on blood. Every receptor here comes from a woman between 55 and 75 years old in good health.

This clonotype has more than one count but fewer than ten. V gene TRBV15 combines with J gene TRBJ1-4, with TRBD1 as a possible D gene (5 bases). This CDR3 has 13 amino acids. Germline V gene sequence: CDR1 LNHNV, CDR2 YYDKDF (reference sequence). V was trimmed by 11 bases and J by 8 bases, leaving 18 bases between them. CDR3 DNA sequence: TGTGCCGCAGGTCCGGGGCAAGAAGAAAAACTGTTTTTT. Amino acid sequence: CAAGPGQEEKLFF.

This clonotype was found a few times. The V gene is TRBV4-1, the J gene TRBJ1-2, with 9 bases matching TRBD1. Germline V gives CDR1 MGHRA, CDR2 YSYEKL. The CDR3 runs 14 residues. The junction had 6 bases not matched to a gene; V was cut back by 4 bases and J by 6 bases. The CDR3, as DNA: TGCGCCAGCAGCCGACAACAGGGGGCTGATGGCTACACCTTC. Protein: CASSRQQGADGYTF.

This chain links TRBV2 with TRBJ2-3; possible D gene TRBD2, 6 bases. This CDR3 is built from 14 residues. V was shortened by 10 bases and J by 4 bases, with 18 bases between the two germline ends. Germline loops: CDR1 SNHLY, CDR2 FYNNEI. CDR3 loop: CATSGTGASDTQYF. The CDR3, as DNA: TGTGCCACTTCCGGGACTGGCGCGTCAGATACGCAGTATTTT.

This chain links TRBV20-1 with TRBJ2-7, with TRBD2 matching over 14 bases. Per germline, CDR1 DFQATT and CDR2 SNEGSKA (reference sequence). With 3 bases clipped from V and 0 bases from J, the junction kept 4 bases outside the gene matches. The CDR3 covers 16 residues. For the CDR3, the DNA is TGCAGTGCTAGTGGACTAGCGGGAGGCAGCTCCTACGAGCAGTACTTC. This translates into CSASGLAGGSSYEQYF.

This chain joins TRBV5-6 and TRBJ2-7; unclear D gene. This CDR3 comprises 12 residues. Trimming took 1 base from V and 6 from J, leaving 8 bases between them. Germline V gene lookup returns CDR1 SGHDT and CDR2 YYEEEE. Here the CDR3 reads CASSLIASEQYF. As DNA, the CDR3 is TGTGCCAGCAGCTTGATCGCAAGCGAGCAGTACTTC. The whole variable domain, filled in from reference TRBV5-6 and TRBJ2-7, reads DAGVTQSPTHLIKTRGQQVTLRCSPKSGHDTVSWYQQALGQGPQFIFQYYEEEERQRGNFPDRFSGHQFPNYSSELNVNALLLGDSALYLCASSLIASEQYFGPGTRLTVT.